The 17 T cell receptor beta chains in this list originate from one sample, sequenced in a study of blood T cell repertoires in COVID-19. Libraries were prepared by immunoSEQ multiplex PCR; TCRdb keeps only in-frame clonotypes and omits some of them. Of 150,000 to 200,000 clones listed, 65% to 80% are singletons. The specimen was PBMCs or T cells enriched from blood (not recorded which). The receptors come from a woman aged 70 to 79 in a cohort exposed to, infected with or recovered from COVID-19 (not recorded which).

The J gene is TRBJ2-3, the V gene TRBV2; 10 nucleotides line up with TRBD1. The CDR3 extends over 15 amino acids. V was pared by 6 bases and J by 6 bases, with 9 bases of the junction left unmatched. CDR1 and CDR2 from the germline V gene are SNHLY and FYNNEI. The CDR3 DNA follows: TGTGCCAGCAGCCGTCGGACAGGGGGTACTGATACGCAGTATTTT. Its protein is CASSRRTGGTDTQYF.

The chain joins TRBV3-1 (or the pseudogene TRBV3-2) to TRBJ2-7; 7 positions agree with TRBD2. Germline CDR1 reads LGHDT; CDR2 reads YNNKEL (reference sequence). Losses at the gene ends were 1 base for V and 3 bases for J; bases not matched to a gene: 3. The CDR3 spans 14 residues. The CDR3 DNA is TGTGCCAGCAGCCAAGTAGGACTAGTCTACGAGCAGTACTTC. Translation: CASSQVGLVYEQYF.

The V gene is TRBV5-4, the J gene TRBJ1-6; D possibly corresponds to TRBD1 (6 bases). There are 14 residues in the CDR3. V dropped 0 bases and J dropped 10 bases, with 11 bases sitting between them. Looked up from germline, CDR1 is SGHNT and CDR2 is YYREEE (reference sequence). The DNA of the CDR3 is TGTGCCAGCAGCTTGGCAGGGGCGCAATCACCCCTCCACTTT. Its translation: CASSLAGAQSPLHF.

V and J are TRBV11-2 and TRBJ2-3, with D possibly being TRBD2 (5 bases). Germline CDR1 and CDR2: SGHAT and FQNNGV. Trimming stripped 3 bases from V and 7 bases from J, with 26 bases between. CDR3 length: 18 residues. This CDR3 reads CASSFNPATGTLANTQYF. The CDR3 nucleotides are TGTGCCAGCAGCTTCAATCCCGCGACGGGAACTCTTGCGAATACGCAGTATTTT.

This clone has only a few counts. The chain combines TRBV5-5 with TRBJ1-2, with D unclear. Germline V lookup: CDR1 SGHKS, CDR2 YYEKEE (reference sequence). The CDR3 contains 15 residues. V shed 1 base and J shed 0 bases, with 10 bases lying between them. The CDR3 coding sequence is TGTGCCAGCAGCTTGAGACTTCAAGCTAACTATGGCTACACCTTC. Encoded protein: CASSLRLQANYGYTF. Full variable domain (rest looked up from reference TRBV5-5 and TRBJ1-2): DAGVTQSPTHLIKTRGQQVTLRCSPISGHKSVSWYQQVLGQGPQFIFQYYEKEERGRGNFPDRFSARQFPNYSSELNVNALLLGDSALYLCASSLRLQANYGYTFGSGTRLTVV.

CDR3 nucleotides: TGTGCCAGCAGTTCTGGACAGGGAGGGCGAGATACGCAGTATTTT. This translates into CASSSGQGGRDTQYF. V usage is TRBV11-2 and J usage is TRBJ2-3; tentatively, D is TRBD1 (8 bases). The length of the CDR3 is 15 residues. Trimming cost V 6 bases and J 5 bases, with 18 bases left between them. CDR1 is SGHAT and CDR2 is FQNNGV in the germline V gene.

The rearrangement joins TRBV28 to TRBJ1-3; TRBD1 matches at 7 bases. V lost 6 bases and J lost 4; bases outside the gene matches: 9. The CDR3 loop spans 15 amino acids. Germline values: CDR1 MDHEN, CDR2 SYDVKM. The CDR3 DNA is TGTGCCAGCAGCCGACCGACAGGGACAGGAAACACCATATATTTT. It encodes CASSRPTGTGNTIYF.

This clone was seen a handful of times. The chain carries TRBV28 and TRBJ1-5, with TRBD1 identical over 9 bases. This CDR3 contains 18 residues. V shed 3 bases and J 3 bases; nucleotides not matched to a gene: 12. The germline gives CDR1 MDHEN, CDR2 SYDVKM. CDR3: CASSFAAAGTGLNQPQHF. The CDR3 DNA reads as TGTGCCAGCAGTTTTGCAGCTGCCGGGACAGGGCTCAATCAGCCCCAGCATTTT.

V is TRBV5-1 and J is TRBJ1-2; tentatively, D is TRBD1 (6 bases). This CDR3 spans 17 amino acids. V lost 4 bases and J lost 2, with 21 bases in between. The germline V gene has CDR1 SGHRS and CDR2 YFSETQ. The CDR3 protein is CASSPTGGGTANYGYTF. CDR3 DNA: TGCGCCAGCAGCCCGACGGGAGGGGGTACGGCGAACTATGGCTACACCTTC.

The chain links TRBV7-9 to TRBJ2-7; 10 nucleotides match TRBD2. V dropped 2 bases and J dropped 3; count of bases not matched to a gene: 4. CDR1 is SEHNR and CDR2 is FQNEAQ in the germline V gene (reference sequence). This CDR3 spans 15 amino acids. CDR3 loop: CASSLLAGAGYEQYF. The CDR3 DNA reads TGTGCCAGCAGCTTACTAGCGGGAGCCGGCTACGAGCAGTACTTC. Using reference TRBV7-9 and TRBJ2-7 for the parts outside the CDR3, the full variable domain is DTGVSQNPRHKITKRGQNVTFRCDPISEHNRLYWYRQTLGQGPEFLTYFQNEAQLEKSRLLSDRFSAERPKGSFSTLEIQRTEQGDSAMYLCASSLLAGAGYEQYFGPGTRLTVT.

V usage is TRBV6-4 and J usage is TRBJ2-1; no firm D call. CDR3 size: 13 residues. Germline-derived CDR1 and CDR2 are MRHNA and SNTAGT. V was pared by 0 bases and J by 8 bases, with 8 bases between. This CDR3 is CASSDSVFDEQFF. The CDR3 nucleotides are TGTGCCAGCAGTGACTCTGTCTTCGATGAGCAGTTCTTC.

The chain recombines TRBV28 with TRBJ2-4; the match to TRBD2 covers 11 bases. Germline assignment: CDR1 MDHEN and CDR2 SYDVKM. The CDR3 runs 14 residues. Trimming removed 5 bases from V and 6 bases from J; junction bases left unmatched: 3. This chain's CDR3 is CASSIAGGPNIQYF. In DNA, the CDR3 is TGTGCCAGCAGTATAGCGGGAGGGCCAAACATTCAGTACTTC.

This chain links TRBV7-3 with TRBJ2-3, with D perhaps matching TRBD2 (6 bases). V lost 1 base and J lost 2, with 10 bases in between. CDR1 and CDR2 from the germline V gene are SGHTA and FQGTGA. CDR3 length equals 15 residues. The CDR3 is CASSLNGLNTDTQYF. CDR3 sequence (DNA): TGTGCCAGCAGCTTAAACGGACTAAACACAGATACGCAGTATTTT.

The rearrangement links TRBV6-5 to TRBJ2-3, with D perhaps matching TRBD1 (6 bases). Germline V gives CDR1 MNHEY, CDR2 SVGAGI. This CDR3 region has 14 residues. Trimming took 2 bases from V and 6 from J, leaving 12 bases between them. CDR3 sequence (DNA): TGTGCCAGCAGTTACCCAGGACAGCCTGATACGCAGTATTTT. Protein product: CASSYPGQPDTQYF.

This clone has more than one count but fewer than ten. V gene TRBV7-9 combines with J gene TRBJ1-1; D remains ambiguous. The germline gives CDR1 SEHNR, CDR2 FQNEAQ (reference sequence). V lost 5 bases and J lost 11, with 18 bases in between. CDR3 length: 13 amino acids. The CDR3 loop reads CASSQEEGLEAFF. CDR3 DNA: TGTGCCAGCAGCCAGGAGGAGGGCCTAGAGGCTTTCTTT.

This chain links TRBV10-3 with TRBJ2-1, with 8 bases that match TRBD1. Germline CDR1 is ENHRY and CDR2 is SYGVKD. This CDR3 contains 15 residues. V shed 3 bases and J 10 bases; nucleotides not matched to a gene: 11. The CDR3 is CAISDFGQGVWEQFF. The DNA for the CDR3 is TGTGCCATCAGTGATTTTGGACAGGGCGTATGGGAGCAGTTCTTC.

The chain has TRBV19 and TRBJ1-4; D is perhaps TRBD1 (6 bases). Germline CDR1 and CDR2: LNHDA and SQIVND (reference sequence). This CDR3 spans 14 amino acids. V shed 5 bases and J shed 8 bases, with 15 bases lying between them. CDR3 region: CASSPPGVREKLFF. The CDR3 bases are TGTGCCAGTAGTCCTCCAGGGGTTCGGGAAAAACTGTTTTTT.